This TCR beta chain was identified during a study of blood T cell repertoires in COVID-19. In the study overall: The United States, Italy and Spain were the sources of the acute and convalescent COVID-19 samples.

In the case of this clone: Compared with germline, one end of the junction differs, possibly owing to a read error.

This CDR3 comprises 19 residues. Germline CDR1 and CDR2: SGHNT and YYREEE (reference sequence). In the original analysis: Scientists estimated how many nucleated cells there were by amplifying reference gene primers. TCRdb's table, derived via immunoSEQ multiplex PCR, lists solely in-frame clones and lacks some. The DNA gave D and trimming, while V, J and clone size come from that table. The data show 91,000 or so clones, 85% to 90% seen once. This rearrangement joins TRBV5-4 to TRBJ2-2; TRBD2 matches 15 bases. This clonotype originated in a woman aged 60 to 75 in a cohort sampled during active or convalescent COVID-19. The sample comprised peripheral blood. The DNA for the CDR3 is TGTGCCAGCAGCCCGGCTGGACTAGCGGGAGGGCCGAAAACCGGGGAGCTGTTTTTT. It is translated as CASSPAGLAGGPKTGELFF.